The T cell receptor (beta chain) described here comes from a study of blood T cell repertoires in COVID-19. Methods used by the authors: Amplification of reference gene primers provided the estimated nucleated cell counts. TCRdb's copy holds only in-frame clones and misses some; the assay was immunoSEQ multiplex PCR. That table is the source of V, J and clone size, and D and trimming were worked out from the DNA. The top ten hold approximately 6% of the sample, which has about 330,000 clones, roughly 87% seen once. The study drew participants aged about 18 to 89 years from some 25 US areas. Participants reported their clinical history, and cohort assignment relied on those reports. In germline, CDR1 is SGDLS, CDR2 YYNGEE. The CDR3 runs 13 residues. J lost 7 bases, V lost 4 bases, and 7 bases had no gene match.

The specimen sequenced was PBMCs or T cells enriched from blood (not recorded which). The source is a woman between 25 and 40 years old who had recovered from COVID-19. J is TRBJ1-2 and V is TRBV9, with 7 bases matching TRBD1. CDR3 in amino acids: CASSPDRDFGYTF. The CDR3 nucleotides read TGTGCCAGCAGCCCAGACAGGGACTTTGGCTACACCTTC.